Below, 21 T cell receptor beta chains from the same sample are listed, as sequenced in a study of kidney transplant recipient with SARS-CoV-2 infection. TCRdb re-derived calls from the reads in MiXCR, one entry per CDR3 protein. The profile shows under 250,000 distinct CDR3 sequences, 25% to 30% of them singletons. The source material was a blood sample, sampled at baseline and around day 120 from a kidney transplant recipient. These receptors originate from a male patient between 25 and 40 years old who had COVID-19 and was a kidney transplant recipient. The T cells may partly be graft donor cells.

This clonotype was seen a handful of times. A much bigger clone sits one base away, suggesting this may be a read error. CDR3 DNA: TGTGCCAGCAGCCAAGGAGAGACAGGAGTTTTCCAAGAGACCCAGTACTTC. It yields the protein CASSQGETGVFQETQYF. The chain combines TRBV3-1 with TRBJ2-5; D might be TRBD1 (6 bases). The V gene lost 1 base and the J gene lost 1 base, with 16 bases spanning the gap. The length of the CDR3 is 17 residues. Germline V lookup: CDR1 LGHDT, CDR2 YNNKEL (reference sequence).

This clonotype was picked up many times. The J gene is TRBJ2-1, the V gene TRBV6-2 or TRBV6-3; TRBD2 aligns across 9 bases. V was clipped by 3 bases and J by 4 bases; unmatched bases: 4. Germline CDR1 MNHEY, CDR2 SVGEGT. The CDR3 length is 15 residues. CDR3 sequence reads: CASSYDLAGYNEQFF. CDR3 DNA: TGTGCCAGCAGTTATGATCTAGCGGGGTACAATGAGCAGTTCTTC.

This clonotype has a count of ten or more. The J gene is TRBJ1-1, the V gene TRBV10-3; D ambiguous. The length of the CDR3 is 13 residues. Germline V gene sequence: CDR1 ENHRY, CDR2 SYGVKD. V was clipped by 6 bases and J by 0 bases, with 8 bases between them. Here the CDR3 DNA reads TGTGCCATCAGAGGCAGACTGAACACTGAAGCTTTCTTT. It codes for CAIRGRLNTEAFF.

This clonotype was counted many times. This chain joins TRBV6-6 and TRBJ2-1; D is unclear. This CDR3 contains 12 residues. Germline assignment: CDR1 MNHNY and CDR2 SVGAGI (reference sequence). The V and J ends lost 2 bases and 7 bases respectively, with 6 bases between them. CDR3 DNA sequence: TGTGCCAGCAGTTACGCGGCAAATGAGCAGTTCTTC. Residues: CASSYAANEQFF.

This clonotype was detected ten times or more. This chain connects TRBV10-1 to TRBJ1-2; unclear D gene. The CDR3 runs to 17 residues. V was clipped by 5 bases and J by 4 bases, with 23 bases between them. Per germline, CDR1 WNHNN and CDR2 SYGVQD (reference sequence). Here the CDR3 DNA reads TGCGCCAGCAGTTCGAAGGTAAGATCGCGAAAGACCTATGGCTACACCTTC. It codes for CASSSKVRSRKTYGYTF.

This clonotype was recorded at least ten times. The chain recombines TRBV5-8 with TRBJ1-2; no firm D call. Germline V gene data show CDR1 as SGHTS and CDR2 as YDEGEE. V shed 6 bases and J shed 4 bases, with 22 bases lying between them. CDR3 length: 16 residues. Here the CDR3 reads CASKSLHPRKTYGYTF. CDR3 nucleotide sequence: TGTGCCAGCAAAAGTCTTCATCCACGAAAGACCTATGGCTACACCTTC.

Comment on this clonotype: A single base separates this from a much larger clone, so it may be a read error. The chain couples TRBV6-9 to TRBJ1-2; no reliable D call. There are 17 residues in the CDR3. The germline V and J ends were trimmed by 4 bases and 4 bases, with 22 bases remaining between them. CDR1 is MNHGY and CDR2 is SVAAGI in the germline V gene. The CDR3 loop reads CASSSSEPYGKTYGYTF. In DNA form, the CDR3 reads TGTGCCAGCAGTTCGTCAGAGCCTTACGGAAAGACCTATGGCTACACCTTC.

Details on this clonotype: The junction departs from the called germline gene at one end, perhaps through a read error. CDR3 in amino acids: CANSVEGGPGELFF. DNA of the CDR3: TGTGCCAACAGCGTAGAGGGGGGTCCCGGGGAGCTGTTTTTT. The chain combines TRBV9 with TRBJ2-2; D may correspond to TRBD1 or TRBD2 (6 bases each). This CDR3 has 14 amino acids. Germline V lookup: CDR1 SGDLS, CDR2 YYNGEE.

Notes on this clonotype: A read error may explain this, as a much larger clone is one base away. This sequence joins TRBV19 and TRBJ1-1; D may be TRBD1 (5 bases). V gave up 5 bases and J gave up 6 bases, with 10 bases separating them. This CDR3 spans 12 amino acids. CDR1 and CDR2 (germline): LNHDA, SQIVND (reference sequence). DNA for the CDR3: TGTGCCAGTAGTGCCTGGGGGGCTGAAGCTTTCTTT. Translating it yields CASSAWGAEAFF.

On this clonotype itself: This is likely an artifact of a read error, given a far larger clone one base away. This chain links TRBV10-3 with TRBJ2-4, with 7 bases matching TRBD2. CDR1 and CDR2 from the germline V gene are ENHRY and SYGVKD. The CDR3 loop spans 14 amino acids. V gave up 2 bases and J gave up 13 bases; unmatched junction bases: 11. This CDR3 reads CAISEPGTNYGQYF. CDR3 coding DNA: TGTGCCATCAGTGAGCCCGGGACTAACTACGGGCAGTACTTC.

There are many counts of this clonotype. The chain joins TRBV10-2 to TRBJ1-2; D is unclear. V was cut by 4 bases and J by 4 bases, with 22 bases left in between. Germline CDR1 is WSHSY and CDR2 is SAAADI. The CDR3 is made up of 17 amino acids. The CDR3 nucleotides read TGCGCCAGCAGTGCCTTTAACACTTCTAGAAAGACCTATGGCTACACCTTC. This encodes CASSAFNTSRKTYGYTF.

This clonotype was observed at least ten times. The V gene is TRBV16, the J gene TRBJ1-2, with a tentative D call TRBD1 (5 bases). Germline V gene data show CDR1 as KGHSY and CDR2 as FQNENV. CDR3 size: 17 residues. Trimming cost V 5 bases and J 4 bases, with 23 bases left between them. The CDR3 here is CASSGAVVVRKTYGYTF. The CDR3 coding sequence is TGTGCCAGCAGCGGGGCAGTGGTCGTTAGAAAGACCTATGGCTACACCTTC.

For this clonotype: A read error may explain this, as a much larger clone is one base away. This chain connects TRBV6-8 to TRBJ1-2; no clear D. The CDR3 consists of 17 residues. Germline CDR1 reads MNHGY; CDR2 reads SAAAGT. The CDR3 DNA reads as TGTGCCAGCAGTGAGGGAGCACGCTCTAGAAAGACCTATAGCTACACCTTC. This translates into CASSEGARSRKTYSYTF.

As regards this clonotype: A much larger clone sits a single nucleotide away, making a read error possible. This CDR3 is CSVRDNIYGYTF. CDR3 bases: TGCAGCGTCAGGGACAACATCTATGGCTACACCTTC. The chain has TRBV29-1 and TRBJ1-2; D perhaps matches TRBD1 (6 bases). Deletions cut 6 bases from V and 4 bases from J, with 12 bases between. Germline V gene data show CDR1 as SQVTM and CDR2 as ANQGSEA. The CDR3 length is 12 residues.

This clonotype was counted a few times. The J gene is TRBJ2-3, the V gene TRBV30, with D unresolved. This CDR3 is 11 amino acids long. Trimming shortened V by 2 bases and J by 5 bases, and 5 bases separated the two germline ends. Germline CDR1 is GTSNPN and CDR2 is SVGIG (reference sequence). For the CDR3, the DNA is TGTGCCTGGAGTTCTCGAGATACGCAGTATTTT. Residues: CAWSSRDTQYF.

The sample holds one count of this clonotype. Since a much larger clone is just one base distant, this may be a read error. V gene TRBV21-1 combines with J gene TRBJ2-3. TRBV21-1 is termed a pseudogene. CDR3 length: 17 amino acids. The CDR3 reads CPSSGRIATVMQDTQYF. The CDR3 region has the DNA TGTCCCAGCAGCGGACGAATAGCTACAGTCATGCAAGATACGCAGTATTTT.

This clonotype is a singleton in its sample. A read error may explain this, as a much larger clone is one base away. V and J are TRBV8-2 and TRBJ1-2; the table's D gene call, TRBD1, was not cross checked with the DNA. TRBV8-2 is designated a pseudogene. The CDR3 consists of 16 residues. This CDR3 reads CGSNGNDSRKTYSYTF. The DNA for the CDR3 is TGTGGCAGTAACGGGAATGATAGCCGAAAGACCTATAGCTACACCTTC.

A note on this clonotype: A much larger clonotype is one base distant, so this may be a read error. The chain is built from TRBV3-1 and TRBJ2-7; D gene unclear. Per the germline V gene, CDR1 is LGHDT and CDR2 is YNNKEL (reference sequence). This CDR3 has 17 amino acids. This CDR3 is CASSLQLPISFSETQCF. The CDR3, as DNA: TGTGCCAGCAGCCTCCAGCTTCCCATTTCTTTCTCTGAGACCCAGTGCTTC.

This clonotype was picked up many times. The CDR3 region has the DNA TGTGCCAGCAGCCTGGGTGGTAAGTGCCGAAAGACCTATGGCTACACCTTC. Its translation is CASSLGGKCRKTYGYTF. The rearrangement links TRBV7-7 to TRBJ1-2, with D unclear. Germline V gene lookup returns CDR1 SSHAT and CDR2 FNYEAQ (reference sequence). Trimming took 5 bases from V and 4 from J, leaving 23 bases between them. CDR3 length: 17 residues.

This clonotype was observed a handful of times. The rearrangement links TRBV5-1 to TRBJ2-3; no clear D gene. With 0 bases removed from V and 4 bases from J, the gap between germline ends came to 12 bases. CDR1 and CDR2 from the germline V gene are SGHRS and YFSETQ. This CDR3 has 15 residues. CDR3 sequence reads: CASSLVGGVSDTQYF. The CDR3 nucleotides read TGCGCCAGCAGCTTGGTGGGTGGTGTCTCAGATACGCAGTATTTT.

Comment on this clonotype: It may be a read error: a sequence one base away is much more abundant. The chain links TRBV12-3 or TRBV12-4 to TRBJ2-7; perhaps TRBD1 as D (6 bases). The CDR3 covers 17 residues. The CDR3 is CASSSLVPGTRHYGQYF. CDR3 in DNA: TGTGCCAGCAGTTCATTAGTCCCGGGGACAAGACACTACGGGCAGTACTTC.